Listed below are T cell receptor beta chains from one sample, sequenced in a study of regulatory T cells in long-lasting Graves disease. TCRdb reprocessed the multiplex PCR reads with MiXCR, giving one entry per CDR3 protein. The sample contains fewer than 650,000 distinct CDR3 sequences, roughly 15% of which appear only once. This sample also belongs to another study, concerning T cells in Graves' hyperthyroidism and ophthalmopathy.

Source: peripheral blood mononuclear cells (PBMCs), taken at new diagnosis, from a patient treated with antithyroid drugs. Receptors originate from a woman in her 30s with Graves disease. Each CDR3 is given without its conserved first and last residue. Fields, in order: J gene, V gene, D gene, CDR3 protein. D genes are given only for firm matches.

J gene: TRBJ2-4; V gene: TRBV19; D gene: NA; CDR3 protein: ASSFGNRVKNIQY
J gene: TRBJ1-1; V gene: TRBV27; D gene: NA; CDR3 protein: ASSSQTGVLDTEAF
J gene: TRBJ2-7; V gene: TRBV14; D gene: TRBD2; CDR3 protein: ASSQASLAGPQSYEQY
J gene: TRBJ2-7; V gene: TRBV7-9; D gene: TRBD1; CDR3 protein: ASSTWTGGFYEQY
J gene: TRBJ2-5; V gene: TRBV12-3/TRBV12-4; D gene: TRBD2; CDR3 protein: ASSWSGSGETQY
J gene: TRBJ2-7; V gene: TRBV2; D gene: TRBD2; CDR3 protein: ASTPGRGAGYYEQY
J gene: TRBJ2-5; V gene: TRBV7-7; D gene: NA; CDR3 protein: ASSLAGQQETQY
J gene: TRBJ2-1; V gene: TRBV29-1; D gene: NA; CDR3 protein: SVESILDEQF
J gene: TRBJ1-1; V gene: TRBV20-1; D gene: NA; CDR3 protein: SATGHQNTEAF
J gene: TRBJ2-5; V gene: TRBV28; D gene: NA; CDR3 protein: ASHMGFGAQETQY
J gene: TRBJ2-2; V gene: TRBV2; D gene: TRBD2; CDR3 protein: ASSGLVRTGELF
J gene: TRBJ1-5; V gene: TRBV28; D gene: NA; CDR3 protein: ASSPRGVNQPQH
J gene: TRBJ2-3; V gene: TRBV19; D gene: NA; CDR3 protein: ASRRNGDTQY
J gene: TRBJ1-4; V gene: TRBV6-1; D gene: NA; CDR3 protein: ASRKDRSTNEKLF
J gene: TRBJ2-3; V gene: TRBV6-1; D gene: NA; CDR3 protein: ASSPLHGGLTDTQY
J gene: TRBJ1-1; V gene: TRBV7-9; D gene: NA; CDR3 protein: ASSPPRGSMNTEAF
J gene: TRBJ2-7; V gene: TRBV19; D gene: TRBD1; CDR3 protein: ASTATGSEQY
J gene: TRBJ2-3; V gene: TRBV5-1; D gene: NA; CDR3 protein: ASLVGIGSSTDTQY
J gene: TRBJ1-6; V gene: TRBV20-1; D gene: TRBD1; CDR3 protein: SARRGTVNSPLH
J gene: TRBJ1-1; V gene: TRBV3-1; D gene: TRBD1; CDR3 protein: ASSQGTGGMNTEAF
J gene: TRBJ1-2; V gene: TRBV25-1; D gene: NA; CDR3 protein: ASSESRGHSNYGYT
J gene: TRBJ1-1; V gene: TRBV7-9; D gene: NA; CDR3 protein: ASSLVGSQNTEAF
J gene: TRBJ2-3; V gene: TRBV28; D gene: TRBD1; CDR3 protein: ASSLPDRVVTDTQY
J gene: TRBJ2-3; V gene: TRBV6-1; D gene: TRBD2; CDR3 protein: ASKKGRWDYYTDTQY
J gene: TRBJ1-2; V gene: TRBV28; D gene: NA; CDR3 protein: ASSSDRLLRYGYT
J gene: TRBJ2-7; V gene: TRBV7-3; D gene: NA; CDR3 protein: ASSGGLSRSSYEQY
J gene: TRBJ2-3; V gene: TRBV7-3; D gene: TRBD2; CDR3 protein: ASSPRTSGPPRGQY
J gene: TRBJ2-7; V gene: TRBV29-1; D gene: TRBD1; CDR3 protein: SVSLPGTGTYEQY
J gene: TRBJ1-4; V gene: TRBV25-1; D gene: NA; CDR3 protein: ASSAQGGKLF
J gene: TRBJ2-4; V gene: TRBV6-1; D gene: TRBD2; CDR3 protein: ASSRTSGSKNIQY
J gene: TRBJ1-5; V gene: TRBV30; D gene: NA; CDR3 protein: AWSSGADQPQH
J gene: TRBJ2-7; V gene: TRBV27; D gene: NA; CDR3 protein: ASRQPPYEQY
J gene: TRBJ2-1; V gene: TRBV7-2; D gene: NA; CDR3 protein: ASSLKIGVRARGPYNEQF
J gene: TRBJ2-1; V gene: TRBV12-3/TRBV12-4; D gene: TRBD1; CDR3 protein: ASILGEGANEQF
J gene: TRBJ1-1; V gene: TRBV7-9; D gene: NA; CDR3 protein: ASSLGSGAATEAF
J gene: TRBJ1-2; V gene: TRBV29-1; D gene: TRBD1; CDR3 protein: SVETPTGGFYGYT
J gene: TRBJ1-5; V gene: TRBV7-8; D gene: NA; CDR3 protein: VSSSGRLNQPQH
J gene: TRBJ1-3; V gene: TRBV28; D gene: NA; CDR3 protein: ASSFYGGLNTIY
J gene: TRBJ2-1; V gene: TRBV7-2; D gene: TRBD2; CDR3 protein: ASSLFGSRGRVSDEQF
J gene: TRBJ2-5; V gene: TRBV7-2; D gene: TRBD2; CDR3 protein: ASSLGQGGGQETQY
J gene: TRBJ1-6; V gene: TRBV20-1; D gene: NA; CDR3 protein: SAGRREKENH
J gene: TRBJ2-1; V gene: TRBV20-1; D gene: TRBD2; CDR3 protein: SAGRAYNEQF
J gene: TRBJ1-3; V gene: TRBV7-9; D gene: TRBD1; CDR3 protein: ASSPSGTDGNTIY
J gene: TRBJ2-2; V gene: TRBV19; D gene: NA; CDR3 protein: ASSIGTPFTGELF
J gene: TRBJ2-7; V gene: TRBV5-1; D gene: NA; CDR3 protein: ASSRQAGGYEQY
J gene: TRBJ1-4; V gene: TRBV12-3/TRBV12-4; D gene: NA; CDR3 protein: AITQGLGEKLF
J gene: TRBJ2-5; V gene: TRBV12-3/TRBV12-4; D gene: TRBD1; CDR3 protein: ASSQGAGETQY
J gene: TRBJ1-6; V gene: TRBV19; D gene: TRBD1; CDR3 protein: ASNSGQGGSPLH
J gene: TRBJ1-1; V gene: TRBV6-5; D gene: NA; CDR3 protein: ASSWSAGGRTEAF
J gene: TRBJ2-7; V gene: TRBV12-3/TRBV12-4; D gene: TRBD1; CDR3 protein: ASSDGQGAVGEQY
J gene: TRBJ1-2; V gene: TRBV7-9; D gene: NA; CDR3 protein: ASSPDGSGAYGYT
J gene: TRBJ2-1; V gene: TRBV7-6; D gene: NA; CDR3 protein: ASSLQAGQPFYHNEQF
J gene: TRBJ1-2; V gene: TRBV7-3; D gene: TRBD1; CDR3 protein: ASSPDRDDGYT
J gene: TRBJ2-2; V gene: TRBV5-1; D gene: TRBD1; CDR3 protein: ASSSGTEGTPTGELF
J gene: TRBJ2-5; V gene: TRBV3-1; D gene: TRBD2; CDR3 protein: ASSQDTGLVETQY